The 25 T cell receptor beta chains given below trace back to one sample, sequenced in a study of shared clonotypes between healthy human individuals. TCRdb's copy holds only in-frame clones and misses some; the assay was immunoSEQ multiplex PCR. The sample records some 2.1 million clones, roughly 96% being singletons. The sequencing sample was made of naive CD4+ T cells sorted from blood. The subset: CD45RA+ positively selected. The receptors were gathered from a man younger than 35 in good health.

The genes are TRBV6-5 and TRBJ1-4; TRBD1 is a possible D gene (5 bases). The CDR3 has 15 amino acids. Trimming cost V 2 bases and J 3 bases, with 10 bases left between them. Germline lookup yields CDR1 MNHEY and CDR2 SVGAGI. The CDR3 is CASSYRGQANEKLFF. The CDR3 DNA follows: TGTGCCAGCAGTTACAGGGGCCAGGCTAATGAAAAACTGTTTTTT.

In its sample, this clone was seen once. A read error may produce the germline difference seen at one junction end. The rearrangement joins TRBV6-5 to TRBJ2-7, with D possibly TRBD1 on 6 matching bases. CDR1 is MNHEY, CDR2 SVGAGI, per germline. The CDR3 contains 14 residues. The CDR3 spells CATSYLAGDYEQYF. The CDR3 DNA follows: TGTGCCACCAGTTACCTCGCAGGGGACTACGAGCAGTACTTC.

The chain is built from TRBV7-2 and TRBJ2-7, with D possibly being TRBD2 (5 bases). The V gene's germline CDR1 is SGHTA and CDR2 FQGNSA. The V end lost 0 bases, the J end lost 6 bases, and 21 bases lay between the germline ends. CDR3 size: 17 residues. CDR3 nucleotide sequence: TGTGCCAGCAGCTTAGCGTGGTCAGAGACACTAGTCTCCGAGCAGTACTTC. Translation gives CASSLAWSETLVSEQYF.

The chain uses TRBV19 and TRBJ1-5; D is unclear. This CDR3 is built from 15 residues. V lost 4 bases and J 0 bases, leaving 10 bases between the germline ends. CDR1 and CDR2 from the germline V gene are LNHDA and SQIVND (reference sequence). The CDR3, as DNA: TGTGCCAGTAGTAAAACGGAGTCTAGCAATCAGCCCCAGCATTTT. Translation gives CASSKTESSNQPQHF.

The chain combines TRBV6-5 with TRBJ1-5; the D is unclear. The CDR3 spans 13 residues. Germline CDR1 is MNHEY and CDR2 is SVGAGI. V gave up 2 bases and J gave up 8 bases, with 10 bases separating them. The chain's CDR3 is CASSYGWDEPQHF. CDR3 in DNA: TGTGCCAGCAGTTACGGCTGGGATGAGCCCCAGCATTTT.

J is TRBJ2-1 and V is TRBV9, with TRBD2 identical over 10 bases. Germline CDR1 is SGDLS and CDR2 is YYNGEE. Trimming cost V 1 base and J 9 bases; bases outside gene matches: 10. The CDR3 loop spans 16 amino acids. In DNA form, the CDR3 reads TGTGCCAGCAGCGTACGAGGGCTAGCGGGAGAAACTGAGCAGTTCTTC. Translating gives CASSVRGLAGETEQFF.

The rearrangement joins TRBV19 to TRBJ1-6; the match to TRBD1 covers 8 bases. The CDR3 extends over 16 amino acids. CDR1 and CDR2 (germline): LNHDA, SQIVND (reference sequence). Germline trimming cut 6 bases from V and 4 bases from J; bases unmatched to any gene: 8. The CDR3 reads CASSDSGTGYNSPLHF. CDR3 DNA: TGTGCCAGTAGCGATTCCGGGACAGGTTATAATTCACCCCTCCACTTT. Full variable domain (outside the CDR3, taken from reference TRBV19 and TRBJ1-6): DGGITQSPKYLFRKEGQNVTLSCEQNLNHDAMYWYRQDPGQGLRLIYYSQIVNDFQKGDIAEGYSVSREKKESFPLTVTSAQKNPTAFYLCASSDSGTGYNSPLHFGNGTRLTVT.

This clone was observed a single time. This sample includes further DNA sequences coding for the same CDR3. This chain links TRBV7-2 with TRBJ2-5; a weak D match, TRBD1 (6 bases). The CDR3 is 13 residues long. Deletions cut 3 bases from V and 2 bases from J, with 7 bases between. From germline, CDR1 is SGHTA and CDR2 FQGNSA. CDR3 in DNA: TGTGCCAGCAGCTTTACAGGGCAAGAGACCCAGTACTTC. Protein sequence: CASSFTGQETQYF. Drawing the rest from reference TRBV7-2 and TRBJ2-5, the complete variable domain is GAGVSQSPSNKVTEKGKDVELRCDPISGHTALYWYRQSLGQGLEFLIYFQGNSAPDKSGLPSDRFSAERTGGSVSTLTIQRTQQEDSAVYLCASSFTGQETQYFGPGTRLLVL.

With regard to this clone: In the same sample, other DNA sequences code for this CDR3. The rearrangement links TRBV6-5 to TRBJ2-3; D is unclear. The length of the CDR3 is 12 residues. The V end was cut by 6 bases, the J end by 0 bases, with 4 bases between. Germline CDR1 is MNHEY and CDR2 is SVGAGI. DNA of the CDR3: TGTGCCAGCAGCCGAAGCACAGATACGCAGTATTTT. This codes for CASSRSTDTQYF.

V gene TRBV6-4 combines with J gene TRBJ1-2; tentative D call: TRBD1 (5 bases). The CDR3 consists of 15 residues. V was clipped by 3 bases and J by 0 bases, with 11 bases between them. CDR1 and CDR2 (germline): MRHNA, SNTAGT. The CDR3 sequence: CASSEQWGPNYGYTF. CDR3 bases: TGTGCCAGCAGTGAACAGTGGGGACCTAACTATGGCTACACCTTC.

The chain employs TRBV6-6 and TRBJ1-5; 7 bases line up with TRBD1. The V gene end was trimmed by 5 bases and the J gene end by 1 base; junction bases not matched to a gene: 2. The germline V gene encodes CDR1 MNHNY and CDR2 SVGAGI (reference sequence). CDR3 size: 14 residues. The DNA for the CDR3 is TGTGCCAGCAGTCCGACAGGGAGCAATCAGCCCCAGCATTTT. Its translation: CASSPTGSNQPQHF.

The rearrangement joins TRBV5-1 to TRBJ1-2; TRBD1 aligns across 10 bases. Germline CDR1 reads SGHRS; CDR2 reads YFSETQ. This CDR3 has 19 amino acids. Losses at the gene ends were 4 bases for V and 4 bases for J; bases not matched to a gene: 19. The CDR3 sequence: CASSPGTGAPVLSGYGYTF. CDR3 DNA sequence: TGCGCCAGCAGCCCCGGGACAGGGGCCCCGGTTTTGTCAGGCTATGGCTACACCTTC.

The gene calls are TRBV11-3 and TRBJ2-3; D is perhaps TRBD1 (5 bases). The V gene lost 0 bases and the J gene lost 4 bases, with 5 bases spanning the gap. The germline V gene has CDR1 SGHNT and CDR2 YENEEA. This CDR3 region has 13 residues. This CDR3 is CASSLEGPDTQYF. The CDR3 DNA sequence: TGTGCCAGCAGCTTAGAGGGGCCAGATACGCAGTATTTT.

This sequence joins TRBV6-6 and TRBJ1-2, with D unresolved. The germline V gene has CDR1 MNHNY and CDR2 SVGAGI (reference sequence). The V gene lost 5 bases and the J gene lost 4 bases, with 11 bases spanning the gap. The CDR3 is 13 amino acids. CDR3 protein: CASSPGFFYGYTF. CDR3 nucleotide sequence: TGTGCCAGCAGTCCGGGCTTTTTCTATGGCTACACCTTC.

This sequence joins TRBV11-2 and TRBJ2-5, with 13 bases fitting TRBD2. V shed 5 bases and J 4 bases; nucleotides not matched to a gene: 4. This CDR3 region has 15 residues. Germline V gives CDR1 SGHAT, CDR2 FQNNGV. CDR3 in amino acids: CASSKGLAGRETQYF. CDR3 sequence (DNA): TGTGCCAGCAGCAAGGGACTAGCGGGACGAGAGACCCAGTACTTC. Filled out from reference TRBV11-2 and TRBJ2-5, the complete variable domain reads EAGVAQSPRYKIIEKRQSVAFWCNPISGHATLYWYQQILGQGPKLLIQFQNNGVVDDSQLPKDRFSAERLKGVDSTLKIQPAKLEDSAVYLCASSKGLAGRETQYFGPGTRLLVL.

The gene calls are TRBV9 and TRBJ2-7, with 7 bases lining up with TRBD2. V was clipped by 4 bases and J by 3 bases; unmatched bases: 10. The CDR3 loop spans 15 amino acids. CDR1 is SGDLS, CDR2 YYNGEE, per germline. The CDR3 here is CASSPQASGFYEQYF. The CDR3 DNA reads as TGTGCCAGCAGCCCCCAGGCTAGCGGATTCTACGAGCAGTACTTC.

The rearrangement uses TRBV11-2 and TRBJ2-7; D tentatively fits TRBD1 or TRBD2 (5 bases each). Germline CDR1 is SGHAT and CDR2 is FQNNGV. V dropped 2 bases and J dropped 3 bases, with 11 bases sitting between them. The CDR3 totals 14 residues. The CDR3 DNA reads as TGTGCCAGCAGCTTATCGGGGCTGCGCTACGAGCAGTACTTC. It translates to CASSLSGLRYEQYF.

The V gene is TRBV9, the J gene TRBJ2-7; 9 bases align to TRBD1. V was clipped by 4 bases and J by 4 bases; unmatched bases: 6. This CDR3 is built from 14 residues. CDR1 SGDLS and CDR2 YYNGEE come from the germline V gene. As DNA, the CDR3 is TGTGCCAGCAGCACCACAGGGGGCCTATACGAGCAGTACTTC. Amino acids: CASSTTGGLYEQYF. The full variable domain, rest sourced from reference TRBV9 and TRBJ2-7, is DSGVTQTPKHLITATGQRVTLRCSPRSGDLSVYWYQQSLDQGLQFLIQYYNGEERAKGNILERFSAQQFPDLHSELNLSSLELGDSALYFCASSTTGGLYEQYFGPGTRLTVT.

As regards this clone: This CDR3 is also generated by other DNA sequences in the sample. This rearrangement joins TRBV5-1 to TRBJ2-1, with D perhaps matching TRBD2 (6 bases). V lost 0 bases, J lost 2 bases, and 9 bases lay in between. The CDR3 covers 15 residues. Germline values: CDR1 SGHRS, CDR2 YFSETQ. CDR3 DNA: TGCGCCAGCAGCTTGGGCCAGCGGGCCTACAATGAGCAGTTCTTC. Protein: CASSLGQRAYNEQFF.

The rearrangement joins TRBV7-2 to TRBJ2-2; weak D call: TRBD2 (6 bases). The CDR3 is made up of 15 amino acids. V lost 1 base and J lost 7, with 13 bases in between. Germline assignment: CDR1 SGHTA and CDR2 FQGNSA. The CDR3 nucleotides read TGTGCCAGCAGCTTAGTCAAACTAGCTGGCGGGGAGCTGTTTTTT. It codes for CASSLVKLAGGELFF.

This clone showed up just once. V gene TRBV19 combines with J gene TRBJ2-2, with no clear D. V was pared by 8 bases and J by 3 bases, with 19 bases between. Germline V gene lookup returns CDR1 LNHDA and CDR2 SQIVND (reference sequence). The CDR3 loop spans 16 amino acids. The CDR3 DNA is TGTGCCAGTGTTCCGGTAGCTCGGCGATACACCGGGGAGCTGTTTTTT. Protein: CASVPVARRYTGELFF.

The rearrangement joins TRBV6-5 to TRBJ1-1, with D tentatively TRBD1 (6 bases). The CDR3 contains 11 residues. V lost 5 bases and J 8 bases, leaving 9 bases between the germline ends. Germline-derived CDR1 and CDR2 are MNHEY and SVGAGI. The CDR3 DNA reads TGTGCCAGCAGTCGCGACAGGGAAGCTTTCTTT. Its protein is CASSRDREAFF.

This rearrangement joins TRBV5-1 to TRBJ2-3, with 7 positions matching TRBD1. This CDR3 is built from 17 residues. J lost 2 bases, V lost 4 bases, and 13 bases had no gene match. The germline V gene has CDR1 SGHRS and CDR2 YFSETQ. The CDR3 coding sequence is TGCGCCAGCAGCCTTCGGACAGGTGGGGCCGACACAGATACGCAGTATTTT. Residues: CASSLRTGGADTDTQYF.

This rearrangement joins TRBV28 to TRBJ2-7; D not certain. There are 18 residues in the CDR3. CDR1 is MDHEN, CDR2 SYDVKM, per germline. V dropped 6 bases and J dropped 0 bases, with 24 bases sitting between them. The DNA for the CDR3 is TGTGCCAGCAGCCCCTTACCCCCCCCGACTCGAACCTCCTACGAGCAGTACTTC. As protein: CASSPLPPPTRTSYEQYF.

The chain carries TRBV6-5 and TRBJ1-4; 7 nucleotides align to TRBD1. This CDR3 region has 15 residues. Per the germline V gene, CDR1 is MNHEY and CDR2 is SVGAGI. After removal of 0 bases from V and 7 bases from J, the junction contained 5 bases not matched to a gene. CDR3 residues: CASSYSSTGAEKLFF. CDR3 bases: TGTGCCAGCAGTTACTCGAGTACAGGGGCTGAAAAACTGTTTTTT.